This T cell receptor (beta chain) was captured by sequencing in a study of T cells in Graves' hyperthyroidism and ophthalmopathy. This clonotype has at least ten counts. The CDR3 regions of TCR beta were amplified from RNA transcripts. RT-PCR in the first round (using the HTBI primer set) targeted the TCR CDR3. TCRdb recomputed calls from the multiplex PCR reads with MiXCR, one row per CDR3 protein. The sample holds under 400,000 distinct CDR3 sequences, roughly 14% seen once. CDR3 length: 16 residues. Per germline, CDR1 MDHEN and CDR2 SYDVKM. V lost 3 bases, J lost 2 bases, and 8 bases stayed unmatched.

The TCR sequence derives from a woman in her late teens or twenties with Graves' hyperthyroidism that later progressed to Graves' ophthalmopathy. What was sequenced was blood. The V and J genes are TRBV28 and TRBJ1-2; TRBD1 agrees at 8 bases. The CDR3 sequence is CASSLAGTGINYGYTF. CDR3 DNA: TGTGCCAGCAGTTTGGCCGGGACAGGCATCAACTATGGCTACACCTTC.